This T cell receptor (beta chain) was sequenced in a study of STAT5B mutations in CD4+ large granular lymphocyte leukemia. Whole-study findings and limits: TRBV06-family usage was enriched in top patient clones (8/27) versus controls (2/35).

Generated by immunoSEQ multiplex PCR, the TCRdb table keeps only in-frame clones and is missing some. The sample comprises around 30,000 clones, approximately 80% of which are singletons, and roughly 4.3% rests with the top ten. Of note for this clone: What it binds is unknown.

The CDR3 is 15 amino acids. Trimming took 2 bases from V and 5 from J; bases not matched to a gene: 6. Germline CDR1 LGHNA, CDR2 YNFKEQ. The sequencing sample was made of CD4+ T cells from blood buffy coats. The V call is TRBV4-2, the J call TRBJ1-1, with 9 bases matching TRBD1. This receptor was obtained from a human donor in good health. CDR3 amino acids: CASSQRTGALTEAFF. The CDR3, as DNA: TGTGCCAGCAGCCAACGGACAGGGGCTTTGACTGAAGCTTTCTTT.